The T cell receptor (beta chain) described here comes from a study of cytomegalovirus exposure and HLA in healthy donors. This CDR3 spans 14 amino acids. Germline V lookup: CDR1 MNHEY, CDR2 SVGAGI. The ends lost 2 bases at V and 6 bases at J; junction bases unmatched: 4. Study-level points and caveats: According to an earlier analysis, most TCR beta V segments yielded productive rearrangements about 90% or about 30% of the time. Usually a TCR sequence was rare, but some public TCRs were found in many donors.

In the case of this clone: Its matching antigen is unknown.

The primer mix had 60 Vbeta and 13 Jbeta primers. Method: immunoSEQ multiplex PCR; TCRdb's copy keeps in-frame clones and lacks some. Among roughly 90,000 clones listed, around 84% were seen once. The chain carries TRBV6-5 and TRBJ1-1, with 9 bases fitting TRBD1. The sequence was obtained from a man between 18 and 35 years old in good health and CMV-seronegative. Input material: PBMCs. DNA for the CDR3: TGTGCCAGCAGTTACAGACAGGGGGAGGCTGAAGCTTTCTTT. It encodes CASSYRQGEAEAFF.